Listed below are T cell receptor beta chains from one sample, sequenced in a study of CD8 T cells in Susac syndrome. One entry per CDR3 protein, called by TCRdb with MiXCR from the immunoSEQ multiplex PCR reads. Counted here are approximately 200,000 distinct CDR3 sequences, 90% to 96% occurring once; the ten biggest clones make up around 0.093%. The sequencing sample was made of CD4+ T cells from PBMCs. The receptors here all came from a human donor with multiple sclerosis. Both conserved end residues are part of each CDR3. Each record gives: D gene, J gene, V gene, CDR3 protein, CDR3 DNA. D genes are given only for firm matches.

D: .; J: TRBJ1-5; V: TRBV19; CDR3: CASSISGNQPQHF; DNA: TGTGCCAGTAGTATATCAGGCAATCAGCCCCAGCATTTT
D: .; J: TRBJ1-2; V: TRBV29-1; CDR3: CSVEHLSGTNYGYTF; DNA: TGCAGCGTTGAACACCTTTCGGGAACTAACTATGGCTACACCTTC
D: .; J: TRBJ2-7; V: TRBV29-1; CDR3: CSVRQGIHVYEQYF; DNA: TGCAGCGTCCGGCAGGGAATTCATGTTTACGAGCAGTACTTC
D: .; J: TRBJ1-3; V: TRBV12-3/TRBV12-4; CDR3: CAWGHRSGNTIYF; DNA: TGTGCCTGGGGACACCGCTCTGGAAACACCATATATTTT
D: TRBD2; J: TRBJ2-1; V: TRBV20-1; CDR3: CSAREGGWGYNEQFF; DNA: TGCAGTGCTAGAGAGGGAGGGTGGGGTTACAATGAGCAGTTCTTC
D: .; J: TRBJ2-7; V: TRBV7-2; CDR3: CASSPGGPGEQYF; DNA: TGTGCCAGCAGCCCCGGTGGGCCGGGCGAGCAGTACTTC
D: TRBD1; J: TRBJ2-7; V: TRBV27; CDR3: CATCVTRDSRHDEQYF; DNA: TGTGCCACCTGTGTTACCCGGGACAGTCGGCATGACGAGCAGTACTTC
D: TRBD1; J: TRBJ2-6; V: TRBV7-3; CDR3: CASSLKGTGSTGANVLTF; DNA: TGTGCCAGCAGCTTAAAGGGGACAGGGTCGACTGGGGCCAACGTCCTGACTTTC
D: TRBD2; J: TRBJ2-3; V: TRBV6-5; CDR3: CASSFSSGGAGTQYF; DNA: TGTGCCAGCAGTTTTTCCAGCGGGGGGGCCGGCACGCAGTATTTT
D: TRBD1; J: TRBJ2-2; V: TRBV5-1; CDR3: CASSGTANTGELFF; DNA: TGCGCCAGCAGTGGGACAGCCAACACCGGGGAGCTGTTTTTT
D: .; J: TRBJ2-7; V: TRBV7-2; CDR3: CASSLKGPYEQYF; DNA: TGTGCCAGCAGCTTAAAGGGCCCCTACGAGCAGTACTTC